What follows are 3 T cell receptor beta chains derived from one specimen sequenced in a study of cytomegalovirus exposure and HLA in healthy donors. Profiled with immunoSEQ multiplex PCR; TCRdb holds only in-frame clones, not every one. In the table there are 50,000 to 80,000 clones, 85% to 95% of which are singletons. The sample taken for sequencing was PBMCs. The receptors derive from a woman younger than 35 in good health and CMV-seropositive.

The V and J genes are TRBV2 and TRBJ2-1, with 9 bases aligning to TRBD2. Germline CDR1 reads SNHLY; CDR2 reads FYNNEI. This CDR3 is built from 14 residues. V shed 3 bases, J shed 5 bases, and the junction held 2 bases outside the gene matches. CDR3 nucleotides: TGTGCCAGCAGTGAGCTAGCGGGACACAATGAGCAGTTCTTC. Protein sequence: CASSELAGHNEQFF.

The chain combines TRBV18 with TRBJ1-1, with TRBD1 matching over 7 bases. Germline CDR1 reads KGHSH; CDR2 reads LQKENI. The CDR3 covers 15 residues. V lost 3 bases, J lost 3 bases, and 7 bases stayed unmatched. CDR3 bases: TGTGCCAGCTCACCCACAGGGGCGAAGGACACTGAAGCTTTCTTT. Translated, it gives CASSPTGAKDTEAFF.

This chain links TRBV19 with TRBJ1-2; D is unresolved. Trimming took 10 bases from V and 8 from J, leaving 14 bases between them. The CDR3 contains 11 residues. Germline values: CDR1 LNHDA, CDR2 SQIVND (reference sequence). In nucleotides, the CDR3 is TGTGCCATCTCGACACCTAAGGGCTACACCTTC. Protein sequence: CAISTPKGYTF.